This T cell receptor (beta chain) was sequenced in a study of CD8 T cells in ankylosing spondylitis (dated by TCRdb to 2016 to 2017). For the study in its entirety: The study profiled T cell receptor beta repertoires in healthy donors and ankylosing spondylitis patients to find disease-linked TCR variants. The full study cohort was made up of 20 to 25 ankylosing spondylitis patients and some 100 healthy donors. Samples of peripheral blood were taken, and for ankylosing spondylitis patients, synovial fluid was collected as well.

The CDR3 spans 16 residues, from the cysteine through the phenylalanine. Only the CDR3 DNA stays, 48 bases, in frame from base 1. V lost 3 bases and J lost 6 bases, and the count of bases not matched to a germline gene is 10. Sequencing instrument: Illumina HiSeq 2500. Quantitative 5'-RACE with molecular barcodes was the method used to prepare the TCR beta libraries. Regarding the original processing steps: A new computational method, built on a probabilistic model of VDJ rearrangement, was used to identify disease-linked TCR variants. The raw public data were reprocessed by TCRdb itself: fastp quality trimming at Q25, MiXCR clonotype calling, in-frame beta chains only. For every CDR3 protein sequence, its rows merge into one entry that carries the most common genes and DNA. Clone size and V and J calls follow TCRdb, not the original study. This sample lists about 340,000 distinct CDR3 sequences; over 12% were detected once. The ten most abundant clones make up 0.95% to 1.4% of the sample.

Concerning this clonotype itself: This receptor's antigen is unknown. There are no base qualities to consult, and no much larger clone falls within one base.

Here is what the overall study found, with its caveats: The disease-linked clones were reported as significantly enriched in matched synovial fluid samples from ankylosing spondylitis patients. A CD8+ phenotype was shown by the disease-linked clones, which were found at relatively low frequencies in peripheral blood. Some motif variants had previously been reported in the synovial fluid and blood of reactive arthritis patients, which suggests shared mechanisms of disease initiation. A TCR beta motif of fewer than 10 highly homologous amino acid variants appeared characteristic of blood from ankylosing spondylitis patients.

The source is a male donor with ankylosing spondylitis or in good health (not recorded which). The chain joins TRBV12-3 or TRBV12-4 to TRBJ1-5, and 8 bases in between align with TRBD1. Sample: blood, either unsorted or a sorted T cell fraction (not recorded which). CDR3 loop: CASSFGQGGLSQPQHF. The DNA is TGTGCCAGCAGTTTTGGACAGGGAGGCCTTAGTCAGCCCCAGCATTTT.